The rows below give T cell receptor beta chains drawn from one sample of a study of CD8 T cells in Susac syndrome. Using its own MiXCR run on the immunoSEQ multiplex PCR reads, TCRdb lists one record per CDR3 protein. The table lists about 150,000 distinct CDR3 sequences, roughly 95% of them singletons. Sample: CD4+ T cells from PBMCs. These TCRs come from a human donor with Susac syndrome. CDR3s include the opening cysteine and the closing phenylalanine or tryptophan. D genes are given only for firm matches. Rows may omit the clone size; those that give it use once, few, many or a size class.

-,-,TRBV20-1,TRBJ1-4,TGCAGTGCTAGAGGACGTAATGAAAAACTGTTTTTT,CSARGRNEKLFF
-,-,TRBV29-1,TRBJ1-3,TGCAGCGTTGTGCAGGGAAACACCATATATTTT,CSVVQGNTIYF
TRBD1,once,TRBV29-1,TRBJ1-2,TGCAGCGTTGCCCCCCTAGATTGGACAGGGAGTGGCTACACCTTC,CSVAPLDWTGSGYTF
-,-,TRBV6-6,TRBJ2-3,TGTGCCAGCAGTGGGAATACGCAGTATTTT,CASSGNTQYF
-,-,TRBV20-1,TRBJ1-4,TGCAGTGCTAGCCACAGAACTAATGAAAAACTGTTTTTT,CSASHRTNEKLFF
TRBD2,-,TRBV20-1,TRBJ2-7,TGCAGTGCTAGAGCAGTCGGGGCTAGCGGGGGGGCACTCTCCTACGAGCAGTACTTC,CSARAVGASGGALSYEQYF
TRBD1,-,TRBV7-3,TRBJ2-5,TGTGCCAGCAGCGGGACAGCCCAAGAGACCCAGTACTTC,CASSGTAQETQYF
TRBD2,-,TRBV20-1,TRBJ2-3,TGCAGTGCTATGTTAGCGGGGGGACGCTGGGCGCAGTATTTT,CSAMLAGGRWAQYF
TRBD1,-,TRBV9,TRBJ2-5,TGTGCCAGCAGCGTTGGCGGGACAGGGGGATCTGAGACCCAGTACTTC,CASSVGGTGGSETQYF
-,-,TRBV12-3/TRBV12-4,TRBJ2-4,TGTGCCAGCAGTTCGCGCGTAGGGAGGAGGGCCAAAAACATTCAGTACTTC,CASSSRVGRRAKNIQYF
TRBD1,-,TRBV19,TRBJ2-5,TGTGCCAGTAGTATCGACAGGGGGCGAGAGACCCAGTACTTC,CASSIDRGRETQYF
TRBD1,-,TRBV12-5,TRBJ1-5,TGTGCTAGTGGTGCAGGGGACAGCTATAATCAGCCCCAGCATTTT,CASGAGDSYNQPQHF
-,-,TRBV15,TRBJ2-7,TGTGCCACCAGCTCCCCGAGAGGCCCGTGGGAGCAGTACTTC,CATSSPRGPWEQYF
-,-,TRBV7-2,TRBJ1-1,TGTGCCAGCAGCTTAGAGGGAGCTGAAGCTTTCTTT,CASSLEGAEAFF
-,-,TRBV20-1,TRBJ2-7,TGCAGTGCTAGAGTTAGCGGCTACGAGCAGTACTTC,CSARVSGYEQYF
TRBD1,-,TRBV6-2/TRBV6-3,TRBJ2-1,TGTGCCAGCAGTTTCGTCCTGGGACAGGGAGGCAATGAGCAGTTCTTC,CASSFVLGQGGNEQFF
TRBD1,-,TRBV4-2,TRBJ1-3,TGTGCCAGCAGCCAACTCGACAGGGACTCTGGAAACACCATATATTTT,CASSQLDRDSGNTIYF